The source of this TCR beta chain is a study of T-cell reconstitution after alpha-beta-depleted transplantation in children. Deletions cut 3 bases from V and 4 bases from J, with 17 bases between. CDR3 length equals 16 residues. Germline loops: CDR1 SGDLS, CDR2 YYNGEE. TCRbeta library construction was performed incorporating unique molecular identifiers. From the PCR reads, TCRdb called clonotypes with MiXCR, one entry per CDR3 protein. The sample holds some 520,000 distinct CDR3 sequences, approximately 32% seen once. The gene calls are TRBV9 and TRBJ2-1; D gene uncertain. The sequence was collected from a human donor who donated a stem cell graft to a child with aplastic anemia. Sequenced here: PBMCs from the stem cell graft donor, sampled from the stem cell graft. CDR3 DNA: TGTGCCAGCAGCGCAGTTCCCCCCGACCCGTACAATGAGCAGTTCTTC. It yields the protein CASSAVPPDPYNEQFF. Together with reference TRBV9 and TRBJ2-1, the CDR3 gives the full variable domain: DSGVTQTPKHLITATGQRVTLRCSPRSGDLSVYWYQQSLDQGLQFLIQYYNGEERAKGNILERFSAQQFPDLHSELNLSSLELGDSALYFCASSAVPPDPYNEQFFGPGTRLTVL.